These T cell receptor beta chains were read from a single sample in a study of CD8+CD57+ T cells in acquired aplastic anemia. One entry per CDR3 protein, called by TCRdb with MiXCR from the reads. The sample shows some 200,000 distinct CDR3 sequences, over 40% of them seen only once. Sequenced: sorted CD4+, CD8+, or CD8+CD57+ T cells (not recorded which) from PBMCs. Receptors were obtained from a human donor with aplastic anemia. Each CDR3 is given with its conserved first and last residue. D genes are given only for firm matches. Clone size, where shown, is once, few, many, or a class for clones that have expanded.

abundance: medium-sized; d_gene: TRBD2; j_gene: TRBJ2-3; v_gene: TRBV24-1; CDR3aa: CATSERTSVATQYF; CDR3nt: TGTGCCACCAGTGAGCGTACTAGCGTTGCTACGCAGTATTTT
abundance: -; d_gene: -; j_gene: TRBJ2-5; v_gene: TRBV29-1; CDR3aa: CSVEAPVPRGETQYF; CDR3nt: TGCAGCGTTGAAGCGCCGGTCCCTCGGGGCGAGACCCAGTACTTC
abundance: -; d_gene: -; j_gene: TRBJ1-2; v_gene: TRBV10-3; CDR3aa: CASSAAGSNYGYTF; CDR3nt: TGTGCCAGCAGTGCGGCGGGGTCTAACTATGGCTACACCTTC
abundance: many; d_gene: -; j_gene: TRBJ1-2; v_gene: TRBV18; CDR3aa: CASSQGPNYGYTF; CDR3nt: TGTGCCAGCTCACAGGGCCCGAACTATGGCTACACCTTC
abundance: many; d_gene: TRBD2; j_gene: TRBJ2-7; v_gene: TRBV28; CDR3aa: CASRLRLAGIYEQYF; CDR3nt: TGTGCCAGCAGGCTACGTCTAGCGGGAATCTACGAGCAGTACTTC
abundance: few; d_gene: -; j_gene: TRBJ2-1; v_gene: TRBV19; CDR3aa: CASSLQARGEQFF; CDR3nt: TGTGCCAGTAGTCTCCAGGCAAGGGGTGAGCAGTTCTTC
abundance: many; d_gene: TRBD1; j_gene: TRBJ1-6; v_gene: TRBV5-4; CDR3aa: CASSPRTGSNSPLHF; CDR3nt: TGTGCCAGCAGCCCTAGGACAGGGAGTAATTCACCCCTCCACTTT
abundance: many; d_gene: -; j_gene: TRBJ2-5; v_gene: TRBV7-7; CDR3aa: CASSLNTGQETQYF; CDR3nt: TGTGCTAGCAGCTTAAACACAGGACAAGAGACCCAGTACTTC
abundance: -; d_gene: -; j_gene: TRBJ1-3; v_gene: TRBV29-1; CDR3aa: CSVGADTIYF; CDR3nt: TGCAGCGTTGGTGCTGACACCATATATTTT
abundance: -; d_gene: TRBD1; j_gene: TRBJ1-1; v_gene: TRBV25-1; CDR3aa: CASSLPGQMNTEAFF; CDR3nt: TGTGCCAGCAGCCTTCCGGGACAGATGAACACTGAAGCTTTCTTT
abundance: many; d_gene: -; j_gene: TRBJ1-2; v_gene: TRBV6-1; CDR3aa: CASSVTWAGGYTF; CDR3nt: TGTGCCAGCAGTGTTACGTGGGCAGGGGGCTACACCTTC
abundance: many; d_gene: -; j_gene: TRBJ1-4; v_gene: TRBV7-2; CDR3aa: CASSSRYGEKLFF; CDR3nt: TGTGCCAGCAGCTCGAGGTACGGGGAAAAACTGTTTTTT
abundance: -; d_gene: TRBD2; j_gene: TRBJ2-7; v_gene: TRBV27; CDR3aa: CASSLSGGSSYEQYF; CDR3nt: TGTGCCAGCAGTTTATCGGGGGGGAGCTCCTACGAGCAGTACTTC
abundance: few; d_gene: -; j_gene: TRBJ2-7; v_gene: TRBV7-9; CDR3aa: CASSYNSYEQYF; CDR3nt: TGTGCCAGCAGTTACAACTCCTACGAGCAGTACTTC
abundance: -; d_gene: -; j_gene: TRBJ2-3; v_gene: TRBV6-5; CDR3aa: CASSLAAPTTDTQYF; CDR3nt: TGTGCCAGCAGTTTAGCGGCACCTACCACAGATACGCAGTATTTT
abundance: many; d_gene: -; j_gene: TRBJ1-6; v_gene: TRBV5-5; CDR3aa: CASSSKNNSPLHF; CDR3nt: TGTGCCAGCAGCTCCAAGAATAATTCACCCCTCCACTTT
abundance: many; d_gene: -; j_gene: TRBJ2-1; v_gene: TRBV19; CDR3aa: CASSIDHGGSSYNEQFF; CDR3nt: TGTGCCAGTAGTATAGATCATGGGGGGAGCTCCTACAATGAGCAGTTCTTC
abundance: -; d_gene: TRBD1; j_gene: TRBJ1-6; v_gene: TRBV7-8; CDR3aa: CASRGDSYSYNSPLHF; CDR3nt: TGTGCCAGCAGGGGGGACAGCTACTCCTATAATTCACCCCTCCACTTT
abundance: -; d_gene: TRBD1; j_gene: TRBJ2-6; v_gene: TRBV2; CDR3aa: CASSEMGQGANVLTF; CDR3nt: TGTGCCAGCAGTGAAATGGGACAGGGGGCCAACGTCCTGACTTTC
abundance: once; d_gene: -; j_gene: TRBJ1-1; v_gene: TRBV3-1; CDR3aa: CASSQEAGSTEAFF; CDR3nt: TGTGCCAGCAGCCAAGAGGCGGGGAGCACTGAAGCTTTCTTT
abundance: -; d_gene: TRBD1; j_gene: TRBJ2-1; v_gene: TRBV4-2; CDR3aa: CASSPNSGTVYNEQFF; CDR3nt: TGTGCCAGCAGCCCCAACTCCGGGACAGTATACAATGAGCAGTTCTTC
abundance: once; d_gene: TRBD2; j_gene: TRBJ2-7; v_gene: TRBV6-2/TRBV6-3; CDR3aa: CASSYSGLAGVASYEQYF; CDR3nt: TGTGCCAGCAGTTACTCAGGGCTAGCGGGAGTCGCCTCCTACGAGCAGTACTTC
abundance: -; d_gene: TRBD2; j_gene: TRBJ2-3; v_gene: TRBV19; CDR3aa: CASGRSTDTQYF; CDR3nt: TGTGCCAGCGGGAGGTCGACAGATACGCAGTATTTT
abundance: -; d_gene: TRBD1; j_gene: TRBJ2-1; v_gene: TRBV7-9; CDR3aa: CASYDRDDEQFF; CDR3nt: TGTGCCAGCTACGACAGGGACGATGAGCAGTTCTTC
abundance: -; d_gene: -; j_gene: TRBJ1-1; v_gene: TRBV9; CDR3aa: CASTESGLNTEAFF; CDR3nt: TGTGCCAGCACCGAATCTGGACTTAACACTGAAGCTTTCTTT
abundance: -; d_gene: -; j_gene: TRBJ1-1; v_gene: TRBV24-1; CDR3aa: CATKYSLKVNTEAFF; CDR3nt: TGTGCCACCAAGTACTCTTTAAAGGTGAACACTGAAGCTTTCTTT
abundance: many; d_gene: -; j_gene: TRBJ2-3; v_gene: TRBV4-1; CDR3aa: CASSQERSTDTQYF; CDR3nt: TGCGCCAGCAGCCAAGAAAGGAGCACAGATACGCAGTATTTT
abundance: -; d_gene: TRBD1; j_gene: TRBJ2-7; v_gene: TRBV9; CDR3aa: CVSSAGTGVEQYF; CDR3nt: TGTGTCAGCAGCGCCGGGACAGGGGTGGAGCAGTACTTC
abundance: many; d_gene: -; j_gene: TRBJ2-7; v_gene: TRBV7-2; CDR3aa: CASSSFKGKGTSYEQYF; CDR3nt: TGTGCCAGCAGCTCTTTCAAAGGGAAGGGAACCTCCTACGAGCAGTACTTC
abundance: -; d_gene: -; j_gene: TRBJ1-2; v_gene: TRBV7-9; CDR3aa: CASSLEAARGYTF; CDR3nt: TGTGCCAGCAGCTTAGAGGCAGCTCGTGGCTACACCTTC
abundance: -; d_gene: -; j_gene: TRBJ2-1; v_gene: TRBV3-1; CDR3aa: CASRLYNEQFF; CDR3nt: TGTGCCAGCAGATTGTACAATGAGCAGTTCTTC
abundance: -; d_gene: -; j_gene: TRBJ1-5; v_gene: TRBV6-5; CDR3aa: CASSYVGGRQPQHF; CDR3nt: TGTGCCAGCAGTTACGTCGGGGGGCGTCAGCCCCAGCATTTT
abundance: few; d_gene: TRBD2; j_gene: TRBJ2-5; v_gene: TRBV7-9; CDR3aa: CASSLGLAGETQYF; CDR3nt: TGTGCCAGCAGTCTAGGACTAGCGGGAGAGACCCAGTACTTC
abundance: -; d_gene: -; j_gene: TRBJ2-3; v_gene: TRBV4-1; CDR3aa: CASSQRTVGTDTQYF; CDR3nt: TGCGCCAGCAGCCAAAGGACAGTTGGAACAGATACGCAGTATTTT
abundance: -; d_gene: -; j_gene: TRBJ2-3; v_gene: TRBV28; CDR3aa: CASSFTGRHTQYF; CDR3nt: TGTGCCAGCAGTTTCACGGGAAGGCATACGCAGTATTTT
abundance: -; d_gene: -; j_gene: TRBJ1-2; v_gene: TRBV15; CDR3aa: CATSARTTGIAYGYTF; CDR3nt: TGTGCCACCAGCGCTAGGACAACAGGGATTGCCTATGGCTACACCTTC
abundance: once; d_gene: -; j_gene: TRBJ2-5; v_gene: TRBV15; CDR3aa: CATSRLQGFAPPETQYF; CDR3nt: TGTGCCACCAGCAGATTACAGGGATTCGCGCCCCCCGAGACCCAGTACTTC